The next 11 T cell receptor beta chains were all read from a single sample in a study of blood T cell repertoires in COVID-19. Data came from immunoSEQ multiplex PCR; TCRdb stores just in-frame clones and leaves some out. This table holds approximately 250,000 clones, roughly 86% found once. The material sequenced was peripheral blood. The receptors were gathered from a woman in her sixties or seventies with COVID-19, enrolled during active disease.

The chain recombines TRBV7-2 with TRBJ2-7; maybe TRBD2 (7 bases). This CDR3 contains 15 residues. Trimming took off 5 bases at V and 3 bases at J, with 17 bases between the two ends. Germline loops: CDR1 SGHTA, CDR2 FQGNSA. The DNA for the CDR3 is TGTGCCAGCAGCGGGGGGCGGGAGAAAGGCTACGAGCAGTACTTC. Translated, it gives CASSGGREKGYEQYF.

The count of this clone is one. The CDR3: CASSISSEAFF. The CDR3 DNA is TGTGCCAGTAGTATTAGCTCTGAAGCTTTCTTT. The chain recombines TRBV19 with TRBJ1-1; D remains unclear. Germline CDR1 and CDR2: LNHDA and SQIVND (reference sequence). Trimming stripped 3 bases from V and 6 bases from J, with 5 bases between. CDR3 length: 11 amino acids. Filled out from reference TRBV19 and TRBJ1-1, the complete variable domain reads DGGITQSPKYLFRKEGQNVTLSCEQNLNHDAMYWYRQDPGQGLRLIYYSQIVNDFQKGDIAEGYSVSREKKESFPLTVTSAQKNPTAFYLCASSISSEAFFGQGTRLTVV.

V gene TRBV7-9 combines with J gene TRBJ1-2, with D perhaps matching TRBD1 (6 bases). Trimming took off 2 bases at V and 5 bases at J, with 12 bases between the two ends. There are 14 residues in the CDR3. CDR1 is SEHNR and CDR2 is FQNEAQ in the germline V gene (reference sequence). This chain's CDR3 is CASSLLQGTYGYTF. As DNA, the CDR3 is TGTGCCAGCAGCTTATTACAGGGCACTTATGGCTACACCTTC.

CDR3 nucleotide sequence: TGTGCCAGTAGTATCCGGACTAGCGGGAGGCTCACCCCTACGAGGCAGTACTTC. Translated: CASSIRTSGRLTPTRQYF. The chain uses TRBV19 and TRBJ2-7, with 14 bases lining up with TRBD2. The J segment lost 9 bases and the V segment lost 3 bases, leaving 16 bases of the junction unmatched. The CDR3 extends over 18 amino acids. CDR1 and CDR2 from the germline V gene are LNHDA and SQIVND (reference sequence).

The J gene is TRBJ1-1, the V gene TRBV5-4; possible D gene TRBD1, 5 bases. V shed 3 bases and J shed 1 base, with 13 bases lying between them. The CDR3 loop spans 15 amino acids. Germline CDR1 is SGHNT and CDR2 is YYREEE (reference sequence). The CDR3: CASSSEGLKNTEAFF. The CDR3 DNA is TGTGCCAGCAGCTCAGAGGGACTGAAGAACACTGAAGCTTTCTTT.

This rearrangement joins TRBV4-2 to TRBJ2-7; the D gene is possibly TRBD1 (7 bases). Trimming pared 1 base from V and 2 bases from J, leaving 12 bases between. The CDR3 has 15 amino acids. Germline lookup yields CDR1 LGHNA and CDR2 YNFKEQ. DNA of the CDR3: TGTGCCAGCAGCCAAGGCGGGACAGCAACCTACGAGCAGTACTTC. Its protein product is CASSQGGTATYEQYF.

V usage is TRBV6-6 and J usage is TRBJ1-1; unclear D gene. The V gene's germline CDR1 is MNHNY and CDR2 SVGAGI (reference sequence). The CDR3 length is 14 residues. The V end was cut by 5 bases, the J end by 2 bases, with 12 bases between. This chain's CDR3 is CASSPRERNTEAFF. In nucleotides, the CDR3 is TGTGCCAGCAGTCCTCGGGAACGAAACACTGAAGCTTTCTTT.

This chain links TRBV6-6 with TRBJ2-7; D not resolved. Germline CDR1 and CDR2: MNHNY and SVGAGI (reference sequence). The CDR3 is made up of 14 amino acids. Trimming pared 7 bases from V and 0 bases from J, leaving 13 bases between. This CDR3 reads CASNLGGSSYEQYF. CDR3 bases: TGTGCCAGCAACCTCGGCGGCAGCTCCTACGAGCAGTACTTC.

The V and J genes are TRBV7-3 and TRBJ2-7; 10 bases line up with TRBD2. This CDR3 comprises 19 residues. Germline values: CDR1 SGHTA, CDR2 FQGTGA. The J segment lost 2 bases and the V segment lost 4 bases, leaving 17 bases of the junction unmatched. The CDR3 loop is CASSSLFEREGGSAYEQYF. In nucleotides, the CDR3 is TGTGCCAGCAGCTCCCTATTTGAGCGGGAGGGAGGCTCAGCCTACGAGCAGTACTTC.

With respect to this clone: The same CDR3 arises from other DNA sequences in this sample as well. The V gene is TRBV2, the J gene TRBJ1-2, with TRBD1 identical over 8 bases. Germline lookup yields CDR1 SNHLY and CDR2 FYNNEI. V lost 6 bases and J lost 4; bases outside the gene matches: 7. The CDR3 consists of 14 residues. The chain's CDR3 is CASSLTGVGYGYTF. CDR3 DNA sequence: TGTGCCAGCAGCTTGACAGGGGTAGGCTATGGCTACACCTTC.

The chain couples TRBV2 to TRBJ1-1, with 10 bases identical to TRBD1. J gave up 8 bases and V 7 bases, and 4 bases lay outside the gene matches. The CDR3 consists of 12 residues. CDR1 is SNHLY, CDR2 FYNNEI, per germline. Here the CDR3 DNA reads TGTGCCAGCAACGACAGGGGGCGGGAAGCTTTCTTT. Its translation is CASNDRGREAFF. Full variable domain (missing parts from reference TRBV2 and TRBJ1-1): EPEVTQTPSHQVTQMGQEVILRCVPISNHLYFYWYRQILGQKVEFLVSFYNNEISEKSEIFDDQFSVERPDGSNFTLKIRSTKLEDSAMYFCASNDRGREAFFGQGTRLTVV.